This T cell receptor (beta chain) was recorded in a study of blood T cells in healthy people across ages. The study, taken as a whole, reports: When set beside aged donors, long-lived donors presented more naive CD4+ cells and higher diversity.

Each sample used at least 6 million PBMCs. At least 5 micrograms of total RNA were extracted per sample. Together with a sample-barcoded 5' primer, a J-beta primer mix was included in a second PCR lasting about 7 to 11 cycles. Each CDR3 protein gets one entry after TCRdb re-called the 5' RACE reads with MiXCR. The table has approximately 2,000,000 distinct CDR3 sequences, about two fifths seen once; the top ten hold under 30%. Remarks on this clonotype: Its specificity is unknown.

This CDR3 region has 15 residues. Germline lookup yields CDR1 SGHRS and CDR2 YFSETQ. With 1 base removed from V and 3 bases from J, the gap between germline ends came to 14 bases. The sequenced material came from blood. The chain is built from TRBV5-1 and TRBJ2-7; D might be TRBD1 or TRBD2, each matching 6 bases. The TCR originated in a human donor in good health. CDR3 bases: TGCGCCAGCAGCTTGAGTGGGGGGCCGGGCTACGAGCAGTACTTC. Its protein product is CASSLSGGPGYEQYF.